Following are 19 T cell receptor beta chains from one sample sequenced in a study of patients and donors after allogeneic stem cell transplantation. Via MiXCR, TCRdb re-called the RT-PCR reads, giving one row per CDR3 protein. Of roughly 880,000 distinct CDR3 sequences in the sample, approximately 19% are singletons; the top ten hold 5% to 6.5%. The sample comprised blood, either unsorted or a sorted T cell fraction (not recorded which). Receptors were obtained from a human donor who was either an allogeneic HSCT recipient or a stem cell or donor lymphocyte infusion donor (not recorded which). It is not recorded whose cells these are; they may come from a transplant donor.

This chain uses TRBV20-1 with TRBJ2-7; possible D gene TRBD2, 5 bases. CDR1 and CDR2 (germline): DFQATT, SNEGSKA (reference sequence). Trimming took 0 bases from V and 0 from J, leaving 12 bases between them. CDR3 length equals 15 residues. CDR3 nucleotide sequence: TGCAGTGCTAGAGATATGGACTGGAGCTCCTACGAGCAGTACTTC. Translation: CSARDMDWSSYEQYF.

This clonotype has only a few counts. The CDR3 protein is CASSVEGTTYEQYF. As DNA, the CDR3 is TGTGCCAGCAGCGTAGAGGGCACCACCTACGAGCAGTACTTC. The chain carries TRBV9 and TRBJ2-7; D is unresolved. Germline V gene sequence: CDR1 SGDLS, CDR2 YYNGEE. This CDR3 is built from 14 residues. The germline V and J ends were trimmed by 0 bases and 2 bases, with 9 bases remaining between them.

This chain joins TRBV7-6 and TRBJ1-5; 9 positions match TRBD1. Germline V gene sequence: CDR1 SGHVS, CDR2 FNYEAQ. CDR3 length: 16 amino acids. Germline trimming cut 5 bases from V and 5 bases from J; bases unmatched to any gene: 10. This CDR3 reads CASSALPGQGHQPQHF. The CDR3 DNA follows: TGTGCCAGCAGCGCATTGCCGGGACAGGGTCATCAGCCCCAGCATTTT.

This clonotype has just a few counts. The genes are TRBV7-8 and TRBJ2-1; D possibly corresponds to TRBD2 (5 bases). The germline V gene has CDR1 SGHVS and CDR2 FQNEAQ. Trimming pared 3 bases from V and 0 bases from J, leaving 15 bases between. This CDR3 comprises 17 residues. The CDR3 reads CASSFPLVGSSYNEQFF. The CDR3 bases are TGTGCCAGCAGCTTCCCTTTGGTTGGGAGCTCCTACAATGAGCAGTTCTTC.

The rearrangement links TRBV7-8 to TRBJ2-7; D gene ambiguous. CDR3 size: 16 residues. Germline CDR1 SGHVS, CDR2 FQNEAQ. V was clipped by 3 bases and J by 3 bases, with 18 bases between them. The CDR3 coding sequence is TGTGCCAGCAGCTTTCGCCCCCAAGGCTCTGACTACGAGCAGTACTTC. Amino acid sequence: CASSFRPQGSDYEQYF.

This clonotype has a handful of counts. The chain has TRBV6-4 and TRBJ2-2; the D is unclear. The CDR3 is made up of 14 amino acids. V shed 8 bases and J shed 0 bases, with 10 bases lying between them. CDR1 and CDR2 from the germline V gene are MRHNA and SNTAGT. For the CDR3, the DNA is TGTGCCAGCGAGAAAGAGACGAACACCGGGGAGCTGTTTTTT. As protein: CASEKETNTGELFF.

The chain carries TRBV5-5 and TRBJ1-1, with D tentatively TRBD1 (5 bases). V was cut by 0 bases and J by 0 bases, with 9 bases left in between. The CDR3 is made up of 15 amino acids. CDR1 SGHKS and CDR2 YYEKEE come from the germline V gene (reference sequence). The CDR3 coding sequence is TGTGCCAGCAGCTTGGCCGGCAGGGTGAACACTGAAGCTTTCTTT. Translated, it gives CASSLAGRVNTEAFF.

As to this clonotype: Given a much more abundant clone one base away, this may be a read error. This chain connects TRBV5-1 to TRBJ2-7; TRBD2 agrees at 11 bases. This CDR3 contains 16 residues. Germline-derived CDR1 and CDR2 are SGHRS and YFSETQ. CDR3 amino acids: CASSLSTSGGSYEHYF. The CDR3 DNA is TGCGCCAGCAGCTTGAGTACTAGCGGGGGCTCCTACGAGCATTACTTC.

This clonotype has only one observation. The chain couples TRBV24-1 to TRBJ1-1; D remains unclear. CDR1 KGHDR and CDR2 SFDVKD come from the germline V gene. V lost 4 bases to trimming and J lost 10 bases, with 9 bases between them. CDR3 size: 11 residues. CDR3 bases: TGTGCCACCAGTGACGGAATCAGAGCTTTCTTT. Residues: CATSDGIRAFF.

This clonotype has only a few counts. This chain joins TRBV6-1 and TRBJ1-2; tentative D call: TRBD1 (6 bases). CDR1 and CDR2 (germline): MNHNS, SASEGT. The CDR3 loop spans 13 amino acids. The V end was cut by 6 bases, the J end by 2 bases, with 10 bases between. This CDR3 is CASSTTGNYGYTF. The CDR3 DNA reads TGTGCCAGCAGCACAACAGGGAACTATGGCTACACCTTC.

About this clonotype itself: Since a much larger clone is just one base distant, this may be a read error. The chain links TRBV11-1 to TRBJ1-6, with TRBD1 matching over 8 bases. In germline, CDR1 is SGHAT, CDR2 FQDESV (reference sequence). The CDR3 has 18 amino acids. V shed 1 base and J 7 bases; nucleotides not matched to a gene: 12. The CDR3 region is CASSLGQGLVLRNSPLHF. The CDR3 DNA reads TGTGCCAGCAGCTTAGGACAGGGGTTAGTCTTGAGGAATTCACCCCTCCACTTT.

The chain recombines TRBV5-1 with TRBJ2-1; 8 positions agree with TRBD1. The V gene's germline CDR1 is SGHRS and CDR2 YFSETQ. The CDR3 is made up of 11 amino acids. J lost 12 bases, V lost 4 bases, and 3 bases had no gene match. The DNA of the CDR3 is TGCGCCAGCAGCCAGGACAGGGCGCAGTTCTTC. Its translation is CASSQDRAQFF.

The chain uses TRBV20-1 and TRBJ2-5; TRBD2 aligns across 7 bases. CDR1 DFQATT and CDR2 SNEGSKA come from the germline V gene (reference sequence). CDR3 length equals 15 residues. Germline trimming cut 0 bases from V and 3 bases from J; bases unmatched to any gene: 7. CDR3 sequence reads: CSARDVGTTKETQYF. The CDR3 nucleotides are TGCAGTGCTAGAGATGTAGGGACTACAAAAGAGACCCAGTACTTC.

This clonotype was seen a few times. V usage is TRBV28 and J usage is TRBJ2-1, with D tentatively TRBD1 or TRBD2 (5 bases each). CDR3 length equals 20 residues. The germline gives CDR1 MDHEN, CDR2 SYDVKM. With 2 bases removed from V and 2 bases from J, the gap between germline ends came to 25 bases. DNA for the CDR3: TGTGCCAGCAGTTTAAGTTGGGTCGGCTCGGGGCCCCACCCCTACAATGAGCAGTTCTTC. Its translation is CASSLSWVGSGPHPYNEQFF.

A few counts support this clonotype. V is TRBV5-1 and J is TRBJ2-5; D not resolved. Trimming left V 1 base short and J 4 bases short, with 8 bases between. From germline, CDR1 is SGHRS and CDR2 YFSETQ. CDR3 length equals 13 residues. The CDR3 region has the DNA TGCGCCAGCAGCTTGAAATTGGGAGAGACCCAGTACTTC. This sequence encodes CASSLKLGETQYF. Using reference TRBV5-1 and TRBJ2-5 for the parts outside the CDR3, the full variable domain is KAGVTQTPRYLIKTRGQQVTLSCSPISGHRSVSWYQQTPGQGLQFLFEYFSETQRNKGNFPGRFSGRQFSNSRSEMNVSTLELGDSALYLCASSLKLGETQYFGPGTRLLVL.

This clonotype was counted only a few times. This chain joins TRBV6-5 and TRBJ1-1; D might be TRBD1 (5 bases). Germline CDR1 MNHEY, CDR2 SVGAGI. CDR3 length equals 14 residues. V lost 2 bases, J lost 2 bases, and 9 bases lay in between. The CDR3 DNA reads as TGTGCCAGCAGTTACGAGGGGATCAACACTGAAGCTTTCTTT. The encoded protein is CASSYEGINTEAFF.

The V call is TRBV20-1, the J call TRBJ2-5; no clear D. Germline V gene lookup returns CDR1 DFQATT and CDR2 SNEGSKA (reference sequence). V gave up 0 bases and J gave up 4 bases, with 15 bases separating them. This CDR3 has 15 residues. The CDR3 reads CSARDLGSRPETQYF. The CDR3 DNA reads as TGCAGTGCTAGAGATCTGGGCAGCCGGCCAGAGACCCAGTACTTC.

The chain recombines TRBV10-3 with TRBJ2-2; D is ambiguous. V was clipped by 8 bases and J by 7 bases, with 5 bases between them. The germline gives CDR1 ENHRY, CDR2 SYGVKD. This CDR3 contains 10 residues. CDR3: CAIFHGELFF. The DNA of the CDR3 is TGTGCCATCTTCCACGGGGAGCTGTTTTTT.

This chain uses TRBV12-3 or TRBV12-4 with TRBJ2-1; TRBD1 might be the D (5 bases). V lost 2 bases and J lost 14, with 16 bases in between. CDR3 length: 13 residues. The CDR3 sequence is CASSLTGWAPEFF. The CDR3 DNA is TGTGCCAGCAGTTTAACAGGCTGGGCTCCGGAGTTCTTC.